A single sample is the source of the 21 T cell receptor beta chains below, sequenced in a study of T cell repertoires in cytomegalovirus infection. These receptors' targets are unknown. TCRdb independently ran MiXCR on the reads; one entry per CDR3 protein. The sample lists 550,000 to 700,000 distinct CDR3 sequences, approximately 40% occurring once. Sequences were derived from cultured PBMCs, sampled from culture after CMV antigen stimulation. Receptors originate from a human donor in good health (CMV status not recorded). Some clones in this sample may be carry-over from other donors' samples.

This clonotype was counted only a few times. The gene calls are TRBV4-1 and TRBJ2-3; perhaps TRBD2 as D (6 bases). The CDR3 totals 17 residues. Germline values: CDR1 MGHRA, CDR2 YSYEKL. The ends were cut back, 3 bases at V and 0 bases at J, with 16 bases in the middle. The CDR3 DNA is TGCGCCAGCAGCCAGGAGGGACTCCAACCGAGCACAGATACGCAGTATTTT. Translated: CASSQEGLQPSTDTQYF.

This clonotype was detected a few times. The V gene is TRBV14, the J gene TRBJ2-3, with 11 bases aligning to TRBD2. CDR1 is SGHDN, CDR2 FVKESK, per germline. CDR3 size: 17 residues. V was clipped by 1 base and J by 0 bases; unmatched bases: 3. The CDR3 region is CASSQGLAGSSTDTQYF. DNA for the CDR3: TGTGCCAGCAGCCAAGGACTAGCGGGGAGTAGCACAGATACGCAGTATTTT.

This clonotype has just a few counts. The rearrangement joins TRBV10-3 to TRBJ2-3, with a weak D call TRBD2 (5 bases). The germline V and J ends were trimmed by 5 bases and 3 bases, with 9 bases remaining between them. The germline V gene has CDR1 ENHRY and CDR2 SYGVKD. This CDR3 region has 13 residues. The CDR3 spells CAISRGRTDTQYF. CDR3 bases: TGTGCCATCAGTCGGGGTAGAACAGATACGCAGTATTTT.

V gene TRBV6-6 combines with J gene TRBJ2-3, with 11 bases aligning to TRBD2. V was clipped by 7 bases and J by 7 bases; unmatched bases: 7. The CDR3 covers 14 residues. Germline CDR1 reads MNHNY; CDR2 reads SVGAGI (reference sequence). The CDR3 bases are TGTGCCAGCACCCGACTAGCGGGGAGGAATACGCAGTATTTT. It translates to CASTRLAGRNTQYF.

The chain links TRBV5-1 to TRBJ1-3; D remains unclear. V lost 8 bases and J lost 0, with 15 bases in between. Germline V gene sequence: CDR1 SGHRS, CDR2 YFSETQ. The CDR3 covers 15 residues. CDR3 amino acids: CASSWGVVSGNTIYF. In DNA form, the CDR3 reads TGCGCCAGTTCCTGGGGAGTCGTCTCTGGAAACACCATATATTTT.

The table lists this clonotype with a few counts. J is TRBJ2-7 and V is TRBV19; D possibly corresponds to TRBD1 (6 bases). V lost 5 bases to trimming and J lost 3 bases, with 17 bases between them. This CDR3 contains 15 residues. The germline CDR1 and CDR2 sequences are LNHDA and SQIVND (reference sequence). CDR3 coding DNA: TGTGCCAGTAGTGGCCGCCCTCAGGGGCGCTACGAGCAGTACTTC. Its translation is CASSGRPQGRYEQYF.

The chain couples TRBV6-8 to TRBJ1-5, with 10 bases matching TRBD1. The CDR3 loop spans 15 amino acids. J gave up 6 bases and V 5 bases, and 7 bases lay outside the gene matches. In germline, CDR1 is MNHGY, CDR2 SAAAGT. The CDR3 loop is CASSPGQGRTQPQHF. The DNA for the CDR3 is TGTGCCAGCAGTCCGGGACAGGGGCGGACTCAGCCCCAGCATTTT.

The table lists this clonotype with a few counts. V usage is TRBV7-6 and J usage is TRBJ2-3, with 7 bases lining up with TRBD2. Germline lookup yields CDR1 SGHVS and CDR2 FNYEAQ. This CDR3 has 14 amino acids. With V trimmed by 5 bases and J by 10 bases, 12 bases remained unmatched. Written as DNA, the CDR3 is TGTGCCAGCAGCCGTGACCCCGCCGGGAGGCCGCAGTATTTT. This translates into CASSRDPAGRPQYF.

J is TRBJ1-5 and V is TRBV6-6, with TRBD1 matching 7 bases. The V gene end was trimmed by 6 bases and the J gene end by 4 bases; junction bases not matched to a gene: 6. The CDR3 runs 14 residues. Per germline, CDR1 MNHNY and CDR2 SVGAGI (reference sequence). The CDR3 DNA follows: TGTGCCAGCAGGCGGACAGGATTAAATCAGCCCCAGCATTTT. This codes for CASRRTGLNQPQHF.

In DNA, the CDR3 is TGCGCCAGCAGCCAAGATCTATCAGGACTAGATTACAATGAGCAGTTCTTC. Translated: CASSQDLSGLDYNEQFF. The chain has TRBV4-3 and TRBJ2-1; 7 bases are a match to TRBD2. Unmatched junction bases numbered 9, after V lost 0 bases and J lost 4 bases. CDR1 is LGHNA, CDR2 YSLEER, per germline. The CDR3 consists of 17 residues.

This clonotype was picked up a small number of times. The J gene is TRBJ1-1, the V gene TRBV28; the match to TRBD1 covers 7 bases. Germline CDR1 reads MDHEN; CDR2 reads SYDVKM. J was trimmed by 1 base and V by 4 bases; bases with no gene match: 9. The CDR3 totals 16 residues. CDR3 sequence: CASSWDPGTANTEAFF. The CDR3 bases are TGTGCCAGCAGTTGGGATCCCGGGACAGCGAACACTGAAGCTTTCTTT.

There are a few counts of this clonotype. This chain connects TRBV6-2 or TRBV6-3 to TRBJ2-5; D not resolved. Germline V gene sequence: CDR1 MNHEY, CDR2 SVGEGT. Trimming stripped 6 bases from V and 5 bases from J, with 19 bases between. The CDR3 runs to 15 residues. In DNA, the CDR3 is TGTGCCAGCAGAGACCCCTCGGCTGGCAAGGAGACCCAGTACTTC. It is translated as CASRDPSAGKETQYF.

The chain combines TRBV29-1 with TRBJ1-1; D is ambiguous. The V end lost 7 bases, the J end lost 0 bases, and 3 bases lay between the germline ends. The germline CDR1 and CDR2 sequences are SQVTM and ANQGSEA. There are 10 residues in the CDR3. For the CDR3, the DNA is TGCAGCGCAATGAACACTGAAGCTTTCTTT. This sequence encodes CSAMNTEAFF.

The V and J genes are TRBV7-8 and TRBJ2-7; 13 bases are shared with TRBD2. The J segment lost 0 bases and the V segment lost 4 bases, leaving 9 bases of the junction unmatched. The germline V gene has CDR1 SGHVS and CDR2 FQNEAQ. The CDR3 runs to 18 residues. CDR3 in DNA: TGTGCCAGCAGCTCTGGACTAGCGGGAGTACCCCGCTCCTACGAGCAGTACTTC. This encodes CASSSGLAGVPRSYEQYF.

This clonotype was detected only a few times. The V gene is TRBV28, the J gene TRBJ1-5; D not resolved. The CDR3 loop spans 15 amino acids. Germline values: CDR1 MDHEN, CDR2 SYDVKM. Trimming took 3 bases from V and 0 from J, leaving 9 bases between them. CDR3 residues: CASSFSTSSNQPQHF. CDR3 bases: TGTGCCAGCAGTTTCTCCACCTCTAGCAATCAGCCCCAGCATTTT.

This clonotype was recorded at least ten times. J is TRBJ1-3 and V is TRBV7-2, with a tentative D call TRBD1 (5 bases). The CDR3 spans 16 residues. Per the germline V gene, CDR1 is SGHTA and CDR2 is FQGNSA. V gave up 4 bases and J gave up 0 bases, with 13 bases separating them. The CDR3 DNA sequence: TGTGCCAGCAGCTCAGGGAGGGGAGCCTCTGGAAACACCATATATTTT. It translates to CASSSGRGASGNTIYF.

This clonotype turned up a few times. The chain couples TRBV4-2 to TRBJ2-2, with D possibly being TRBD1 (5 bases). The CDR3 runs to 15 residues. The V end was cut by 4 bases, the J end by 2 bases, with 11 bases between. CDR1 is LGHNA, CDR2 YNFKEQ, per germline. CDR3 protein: CASSRMTVNTGELFF. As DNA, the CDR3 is TGTGCCAGCAGCCGAATGACAGTCAACACCGGGGAGCTGTTTTTT.

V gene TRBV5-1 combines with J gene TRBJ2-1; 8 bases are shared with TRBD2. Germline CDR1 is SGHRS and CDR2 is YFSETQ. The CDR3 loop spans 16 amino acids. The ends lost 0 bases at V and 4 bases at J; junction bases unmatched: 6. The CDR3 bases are TGCGCCAGCAGCTTGGTAGTCAGCGGGGGATACAATGAGCAGTTCTTC. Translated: CASSLVVSGGYNEQFF.

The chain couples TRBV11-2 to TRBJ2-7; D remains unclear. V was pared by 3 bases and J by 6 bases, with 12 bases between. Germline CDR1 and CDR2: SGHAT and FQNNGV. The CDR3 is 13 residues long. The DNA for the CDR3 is TGTGCCAGCAGCTTGTTTGTAGGTGGCGAGCAGTACTTC. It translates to CASSLFVGGEQYF. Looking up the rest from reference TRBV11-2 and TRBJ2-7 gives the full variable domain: EAGVAQSPRYKIIEKRQSVAFWCNPISGHATLYWYQQILGQGPKLLIQFQNNGVVDDSQLPKDRFSAERLKGVDSTLKIQPAKLEDSAVYLCASSLFVGGEQYFGPGTRLTVT.

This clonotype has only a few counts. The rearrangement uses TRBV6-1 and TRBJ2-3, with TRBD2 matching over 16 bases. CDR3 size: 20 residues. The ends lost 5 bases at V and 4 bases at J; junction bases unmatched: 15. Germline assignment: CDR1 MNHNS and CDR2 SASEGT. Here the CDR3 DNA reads TGTGCCAGCAGTCGCTCCCCGGGACTAGCGGGAGGGCCGTCGGCAGATACGCAGTATTTT. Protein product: CASSRSPGLAGGPSADTQYF.

CDR3 bases: TGTGCCAGCAGTTTAGGGGTCTACTATGGCTACACCTTC. This codes for CASSLGVYYGYTF. V gene TRBV12-3 or TRBV12-4 combines with J gene TRBJ1-2; D unresolved. V was clipped by 1 base and J by 3 bases, with 6 bases between them. The CDR3 is 13 residues long.